This is a list of T cell receptor beta chains from one sample in a study of identical twins. TCRdb re-derived calls from the 5' RACE reads in MiXCR, one entry per CDR3 protein. The sample consists of approximately 230,000 distinct CDR3 sequences, over 12% of them appearing once. Sequenced sample: memory (CD45RO+) T cells sorted from blood. Receptors originate from a woman aged 18-29 years in good health. Both conserved end residues are part of each CDR3. D genes are given only for firm matches. A row's size may be missing; if present it is once, few, many or a size class.

V gene	D gene	clone size	J gene	CDR3 DNA	CDR3 protein
TRBV5-1	TRBD1	once	TRBJ2-5	TGCGCCAGCAGCCTATTCAGGGGGCGCGGGGAGACCCAGTACTTC	CASSLFRGRGETQYF
TRBV6-5	NA	few	TRBJ2-5	TGTGCCAGCAGTTACTCCCCACAGATCCAAGAGACCCAGTACTTC	CASSYSPQIQETQYF
TRBV20-1	NA	NA	TRBJ2-6	TGCAGTGCTAGGATCCAGGGGATTGGGGCCAACGTCCTGACTTTC	CSARIQGIGANVLTF
TRBV7-9	TRBD1	many	TRBJ1-6	TGTGCCAGCACCCTCATGGGACAGGATAATTCACCCCTCCACTTT	CASTLMGQDNSPLHF
TRBV18	NA	NA	TRBJ1-1	TGTGCCAGCTCACCACAAGGCATGAACACTGAAGCTTTCTTT	CASSPQGMNTEAFF
TRBV10-2	NA	NA	TRBJ2-2	TGCGCCAGCGGAGAGGCAGATAACACCGGGGAGCTGTTTTTT	CASGEADNTGELFF
TRBV20-1	TRBD1	few	TRBJ2-1	TGCAGTGCTAGAGCCGGGACAGGGGGAAATGAGCAGTTCTTC	CSARAGTGGNEQFF
TRBV20-1	NA	many	TRBJ2-2	TGCAGTGCTAGAGGTGAAAGCGACACCGGGGAGCTGTTTTTT	CSARGESDTGELFF
TRBV5-1	NA	few	TRBJ2-2	TGCGCCAGCAGCTTGAAAAGGGCATCCGGGGAGCTGTTTTTT	CASSLKRASGELFF
TRBV6-5	NA	many	TRBJ2-7	TGTGCCAGCAGTTACGCAAGGACGGGGGACTCCTACGAGCAGTACTTC	CASSYARTGDSYEQYF
TRBV9	NA	many	TRBJ2-3	TGTGCCAGCAGCTACCCAAGCGGGGATACGCAGTATTTT	CASSYPSGDTQYF
TRBV6-5	NA	NA	TRBJ2-3	TGTGCCAGCAGTTACTCGCCGGGGGGACAAGATACGCAGTATTTT	CASSYSPGGQDTQYF
TRBV7-2	NA	many	TRBJ2-5	TGTGCCAGCAGCCGAGGGGGTGAAGAGACCCAGTACTTC	CASSRGGEETQYF
TRBV5-1	NA	NA	TRBJ2-7	TGCGCCAGCAGCTTGGGACAGGTCTACGAGCAGTACTTC	CASSLGQVYEQYF
TRBV9	NA	NA	TRBJ2-6	TGTGCCAGCAGCGTACTGACAGACTCTGGGGCCAACGTCCTGACTTTC	CASSVLTDSGANVLTF
TRBV10-3	TRBD2	few	TRBJ2-7	TGTGCCACGCAGGCTAGCGGACCTTTCTACGAGCAGTACTTC	CATQASGPFYEQYF
TRBV5-1	TRBD1	NA	TRBJ1-5	TGCGCCAGCAGCCCGATGGGAGGGGGCGCGGAGCCCCAGCATTTT	CASSPMGGGAEPQHF
TRBV12-3/TRBV12-4	NA	many	TRBJ1-5	TGTGCCAGCAGTTCCCGGGACAGCAATCAGCCCCAGCATTTT	CASSSRDSNQPQHF
TRBV7-9	NA	many	TRBJ1-2	TGTGCCAGCAGCCCTGGGACGACCTATGGCTACACCTTC	CASSPGTTYGYTF
TRBV18	TRBD1	NA	TRBJ2-7	TGTGCCAGCTCACCAGGGCCGGGACAGGGCTCTCTTTCCTACGAGCAGTACTTC	CASSPGPGQGSLSYEQYF
TRBV7-9	TRBD1	NA	TRBJ1-5	TGTGCCAGCAGCCAGATTACAGGGGACCAGCCCCAGCATTTT	CASSQITGDQPQHF
TRBV20-1	NA	NA	TRBJ1-5	TGCAGTGCTAGTGTGGGGGATCAGCCCCAGCATTTT	CSASVGDQPQHF
TRBV12-3/TRBV12-4	NA	few	TRBJ2-7	TGTGCCAGCAGTTGGGACCCCGGTTACGAGCAGTACTTC	CASSWDPGYEQYF
TRBV7-2	TRBD1	few	TRBJ1-1	TGTGCCAGCAGCGTTGACAGGGGGGTGTGGAACACTGAAGCTTTCTTT	CASSVDRGVWNTEAFF
TRBV21-1	NA	few	TRBJ2-7	TGTGCCAGCAGCAAAGAGGGTCCCCACCGGGTGGGATACGAGCAGTACTTC	CASSKEGPHRVGYEQYF